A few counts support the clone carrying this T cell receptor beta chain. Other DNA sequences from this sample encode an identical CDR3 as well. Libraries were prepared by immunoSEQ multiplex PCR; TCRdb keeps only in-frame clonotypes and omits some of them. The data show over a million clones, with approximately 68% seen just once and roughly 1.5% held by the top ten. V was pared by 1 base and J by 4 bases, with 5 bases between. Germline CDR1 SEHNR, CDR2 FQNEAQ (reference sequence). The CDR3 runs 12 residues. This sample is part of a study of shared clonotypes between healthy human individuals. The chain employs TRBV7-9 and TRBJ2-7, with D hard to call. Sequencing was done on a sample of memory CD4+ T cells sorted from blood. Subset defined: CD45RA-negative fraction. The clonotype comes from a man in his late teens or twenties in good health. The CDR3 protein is CASSLGSYEQYF. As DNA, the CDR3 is TGTGCCAGCAGCTTAGGCTCGTACGAGCAGTACTTC. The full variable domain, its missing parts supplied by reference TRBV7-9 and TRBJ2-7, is DTGVSQNPRHKITKRGQNVTFRCDPISEHNRLYWYRQTLGQGPEFLTYFQNEAQLEKSRLLSDRFSAERPKGSFSTLEIQRTEQGDSAMYLCASSLGSYEQYFGPGTRLTVT.